This record concerns one T cell receptor (beta chain) sequence. Germline V gene lookup returns CDR1 MNHEY and CDR2 SVGAGI. V was clipped by 2 bases and J by 4 bases, with 14 bases between them. The CDR3 contains 15 residues. The study ran its PCR with 60 Vbeta and 13 Jbeta primers. The repertoire was sequenced with immunoSEQ multiplex PCR; TCRdb's copy has only in-frame clones and lacks some. The sample records 150,000 to 200,000 clones, about four fifths being singletons. This record belongs to a study of cytomegalovirus exposure and HLA in healthy donors. Sequencing was performed on PBMCs. The TCR was taken from a man aged 30 to 39 in good health and CMV-seropositive. The chain is built from TRBV6-5 and TRBJ1-1; weak D call: TRBD1 (6 bases). CDR3 amino acids: CASSYLVGGGTEAFF. The CDR3 DNA sequence: TGTGCCAGCAGTTACCTAGTAGGGGGTGGCACTGAAGCTTTCTTT.